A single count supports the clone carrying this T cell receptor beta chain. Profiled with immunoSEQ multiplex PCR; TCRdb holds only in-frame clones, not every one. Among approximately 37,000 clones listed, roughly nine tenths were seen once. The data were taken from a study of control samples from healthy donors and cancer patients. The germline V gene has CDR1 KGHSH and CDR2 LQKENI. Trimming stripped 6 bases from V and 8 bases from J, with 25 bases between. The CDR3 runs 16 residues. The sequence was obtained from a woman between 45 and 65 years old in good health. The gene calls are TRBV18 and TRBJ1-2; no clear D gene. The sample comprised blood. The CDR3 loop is CASSKSTGVKEDGYTF. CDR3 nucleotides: TGTGCCAGCTCTAAATCAACCGGGGTAAAGGAAGACGGCTACACCTTC.